This T cell receptor (beta chain) comes out of a study of blood T cell repertoires in COVID-19. In its sample, this clone was seen once. TCRdb keeps only in-frame clones here, not all; method: immunoSEQ multiplex PCR. The profile shows about 65,000 clones, about 82% of them singletons. Germline lookup yields CDR1 SGHDT and CDR2 YYEEEE. The CDR3 is made up of 15 amino acids. V lost 2 bases to trimming and J lost 1 base; unmatched junction nucleotides: 5. This sequence joins TRBV5-6 and TRBJ2-7, with 8 positions matching TRBD1. The sample taken for sequencing was peripheral blood. This receptor was identified in a human donor in a cohort sampled during active COVID-19. CDR3 protein: CASSFGQGFSYEQYF. In DNA form, the CDR3 reads TGTGCCAGCAGCTTCGGACAGGGATTTTCCTACGAGCAGTACTTC.